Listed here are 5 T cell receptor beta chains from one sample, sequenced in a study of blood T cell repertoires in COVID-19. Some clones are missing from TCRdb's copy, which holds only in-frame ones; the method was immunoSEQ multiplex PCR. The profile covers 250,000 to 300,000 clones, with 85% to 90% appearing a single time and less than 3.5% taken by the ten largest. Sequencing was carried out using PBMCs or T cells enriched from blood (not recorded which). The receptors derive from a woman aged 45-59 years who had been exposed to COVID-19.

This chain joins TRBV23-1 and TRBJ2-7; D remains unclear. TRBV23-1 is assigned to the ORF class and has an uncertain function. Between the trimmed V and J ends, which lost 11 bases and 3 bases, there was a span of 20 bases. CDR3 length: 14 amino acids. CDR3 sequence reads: CARLGLKRSYEQYF. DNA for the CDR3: TGCGCCCGACTTGGCCTAAAAAGGAGCTACGAGCAGTACTTC.

The CDR3, as DNA: TGTGCCAGCAGCTTAGTGGGGGGGCAGCCAGAGAACACCTTC. Translation gives CASSLVGGQPENTF. The J gene is TRBJ1-2, the V gene TRBV11-2, with a tentative D call TRBD1 (6 bases). The length of the CDR3 is 14 residues. In germline, CDR1 is SGHAT, CDR2 FQNNGV. The germline V and J ends were trimmed by 1 base and 12 bases, with 18 bases remaining between them.

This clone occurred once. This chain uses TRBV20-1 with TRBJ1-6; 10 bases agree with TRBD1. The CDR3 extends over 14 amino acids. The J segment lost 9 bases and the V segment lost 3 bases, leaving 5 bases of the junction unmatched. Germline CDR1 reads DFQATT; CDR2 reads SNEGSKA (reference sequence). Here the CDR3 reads CSASGQGVSSPLHF. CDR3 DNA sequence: TGCAGTGCTAGTGGACAGGGGGTCAGTTCACCCCTCCACTTT.

The CDR3 region is CATAGPRDGNYGYTF. In DNA form, the CDR3 reads TGTGCCACCGCGGGGCCCCGGGACGGAAACTATGGCTACACCTTC. The gene calls are TRBV6-5 and TRBJ1-2; a possible D gene is TRBD1 (5 bases). This CDR3 region has 15 residues. Germline V gene sequence: CDR1 MNHEY, CDR2 SVGAGI. Trimming took off 10 bases at V and 2 bases at J, with 20 bases between the two ends.

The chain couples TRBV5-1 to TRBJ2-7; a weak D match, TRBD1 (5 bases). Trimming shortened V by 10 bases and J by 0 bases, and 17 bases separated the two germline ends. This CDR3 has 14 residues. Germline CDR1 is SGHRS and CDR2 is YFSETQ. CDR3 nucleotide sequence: TGCGCCTCGCGGACAAATACGTACTCCTACGAGCAGTACTTC. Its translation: CASRTNTYSYEQYF.